Each of the 30 T cell receptor beta chains below was sequenced from the same sample in a study of vaccination and CD4 T cells after COVID-19. These receptors' targets are unknown. Documented treatment: 10-day PBMC culture with coronavirus spike peptide pools or control peptides (ViraFEST assay). Unexposed donor CD4+ T cells predated the COVID-19 pandemic, collected 2011-2018. Cultured CD4+ T cell DNA underwent sequencing with the Oncomine TCR Beta short-read assay. TCRdb re-called the PCR reads through MiXCR, storing one row per CDR3 protein. The sample contains roughly 5,400 distinct CDR3 sequences, 35% to 50% of which appear only once. Specimen: CD4+ T cells from blood, cultured in vitro. These receptors all come from a human donor in good health.

This clonotype appeared a few times. The CDR3 loop reads CASSPGDRDTQYF. The CDR3 coding sequence is TGTGCCAGTAGTCCCGGGGACAGGGATACGCAGTATTTT. The chain carries TRBV19 and TRBJ2-3; 8 bases line up with TRBD1. Germline V lookup: CDR1 LNHDA, CDR2 SQIVND (reference sequence). The CDR3 covers 13 residues. V gave up 5 bases and J gave up 6 bases; unmatched junction bases: 4.

The chain recombines TRBV5-5 with TRBJ1-2; D uncertain. Trimming pared 4 bases from V and 8 bases from J, leaving 12 bases between. CDR3 length: 12 residues. CDR1 and CDR2 from the germline V gene are SGHKS and YYEKEE (reference sequence). The CDR3 loop reads CASSPPPGGYTF. CDR3 sequence (DNA): TGTGCCAGCAGCCCCCCTCCGGGGGGCTACACCTTC.

The chain combines TRBV20-1 with TRBJ1-2; TRBD1 aligns across 8 bases. V was pared by 0 bases and J by 5 bases, with 5 bases of the junction left unmatched. Germline CDR1 and CDR2: DFQATT and SNEGSKA (reference sequence). CDR3 size: 14 residues. The CDR3 here is CSARDWQGAYGYTF. CDR3 DNA: TGCAGTGCTAGAGATTGGCAGGGGGCATATGGCTACACCTTC.

This clonotype has only a few counts. The chain combines TRBV18 with TRBJ2-5, with no clear D. Germline V gene data show CDR1 as KGHSH and CDR2 as LQKENI. The CDR3 is 12 amino acids. The germline V and J ends were trimmed by 8 bases and 1 base, with 8 bases remaining between them. The chain's CDR3 is CASRRSQETQYF. The CDR3 coding sequence is TGTGCCAGCCGGCGTTCCCAAGAGACCCAGTACTTC.

This clonotype has a handful of counts. The chain links TRBV6-1 to TRBJ1-2; a possible D gene is TRBD1 (6 bases). Trimming took off 6 bases at V and 8 bases at J, with 13 bases between the two ends. Per germline, CDR1 MNHNS and CDR2 SASEGT. This CDR3 has 12 residues. CDR3 nucleotides: TGTGCCAGCAGACCAGGGGCGGGGGGCTACACCTTC. Translated, it gives CASRPGAGGYTF.

The chain uses TRBV7-3 and TRBJ1-5, with a tentative D call TRBD1 (6 bases). Per the germline V gene, CDR1 is SGHTA and CDR2 is FQGTGA. With 0 bases removed from V and 10 bases from J, the gap between germline ends came to 10 bases. This CDR3 comprises 13 residues. CDR3 DNA: TGTGCCAGCAGCTTAACCTCTGGGGGCCCCCAGCATTTT. It yields the protein CASSLTSGGPQHF.

The sample holds one count of this clonotype. The rearrangement joins TRBV19 to TRBJ1-5; 9 bases fit TRBD1. The trim removed 7 bases at V and 0 bases at J, leaving 4 bases unmatched. Germline V gives CDR1 LNHDA, CDR2 SQIVND (reference sequence). This CDR3 comprises 15 residues. The CDR3 loop is CASKRDRASNQPQHF. CDR3 bases: TGTGCCAGTAAGAGGGACAGGGCTAGCAATCAGCCCCAGCATTTT.

The chain has TRBV6-1 and TRBJ1-1; D ambiguous. Trimming cost V 8 bases and J 1 base, with 11 bases left between them. The CDR3 sequence is 13 residues long. Germline V gene sequence: CDR1 MNHNS, CDR2 SASEGT. The CDR3 nucleotides are TGTGCCAGCCCTTTAGAGGAGAACACTGAAGCTTTCTTT. Translated: CASPLEENTEAFF.

This rearrangement joins TRBV5-1 to TRBJ2-3; no reliable D call. This CDR3 has 13 residues. Between the trimmed V and J ends, which lost 0 bases and 5 bases, there was a span of 7 bases. Germline V gene data show CDR1 as SGHRS and CDR2 as YFSETQ. CDR3 amino acids: CASSLDMGDTQYF. Written as DNA, the CDR3 is TGCGCCAGCAGCTTGGACATGGGAGATACGCAGTATTTT.

The gene calls are TRBV5-6 and TRBJ2-7, with 8 nucleotides matching TRBD1. The J segment lost 1 base and the V segment lost 4 bases, leaving 10 bases of the junction unmatched. The CDR3 spans 16 residues. CDR1 is SGHDT, CDR2 YYEEEE, per germline. CDR3 in DNA: TGTGCCAGCAGCACCCCCCCGGGACAGGTATCCTACGAGCAGTACTTC. Protein product: CASSTPPGQVSYEQYF. Full variable domain (remainder filled in from reference TRBV5-6 and TRBJ2-7): DAGVTQSPTHLIKTRGQQVTLRCSPKSGHDTVSWYQQALGQGPQFIFQYYEEEERQRGNFPDRFSGHQFPNYSSELNVNALLLGDSALYLCASSTPPGQVSYEQYFGPGTRLTVT.

V and J are TRBV30 and TRBJ2-3, with TRBD1 matching 7 bases. The ends lost 3 bases at V and 5 bases at J; junction bases unmatched: 14. The CDR3 extends over 16 amino acids. Germline CDR1 reads GTSNPN; CDR2 reads SVGIG (reference sequence). CDR3: CAWSGDYRQGGDTQYF. CDR3 DNA: TGTGCCTGGAGCGGGGATTATCGACAGGGTGGAGATACGCAGTATTTT.

The rearrangement uses TRBV4-1 and TRBJ1-5; D gene unclear. The germline gives CDR1 MGHRA, CDR2 YSYEKL. V lost 0 bases to trimming and J lost 0 bases, with 6 bases between them. This CDR3 comprises 15 residues. The CDR3 spells CASSQDWNSNQPQHF. CDR3 coding DNA: TGCGCCAGCAGCCAAGATTGGAATAGCAATCAGCCCCAGCATTTT.

This clonotype turned up a few times. The chain links TRBV7-9 to TRBJ2-5; no clear D. This CDR3 comprises 14 residues. Trimming cost V 6 bases and J 0 bases, with 11 bases left between them. Germline V gives CDR1 SEHNR, CDR2 FQNEAQ (reference sequence). The CDR3 DNA follows: TGTGCCAGCAGATCCGACGGATACCAAGAGACCCAGTACTTC. The encoded protein is CASRSDGYQETQYF.

This chain links TRBV28 with TRBJ1-6, with D perhaps matching TRBD1 (5 bases). Trimming removed 2 bases at V and 7 bases at J, with 12 bases between. CDR1 MDHEN and CDR2 SYDVKM come from the germline V gene. CDR3 length: 15 amino acids. CDR3 loop: CASSLAGGANSPLHF. CDR3 DNA: TGTGCCAGCAGTTTAGCTGGAGGGGCGAATTCACCCCTCCACTTT.

This clonotype was counted a few times. J is TRBJ2-3 and V is TRBV7-8; 8 bases align to TRBD1. The CDR3 totals 14 residues. CDR1 and CDR2 (germline): SGHVS, FQNEAQ. V lost 7 bases, J lost 1 base, and 4 bases stayed unmatched. DNA for the CDR3: TGTGCCAGCATCCAGGGGGCCGGCACAGATACGCAGTATTTT. It yields the protein CASIQGAGTDTQYF.

V gene TRBV7-9 combines with J gene TRBJ1-1; D not resolved. The CDR3 runs 12 residues. V was clipped by 1 base and J by 4 bases, with 4 bases between them. Germline V gives CDR1 SEHNR, CDR2 FQNEAQ (reference sequence). CDR3 nucleotides: TGTGCCAGCAGCTTAGGGCGCACTGAAGCTTTCTTT. This gives the protein CASSLGRTEAFF.

This chain joins TRBV12-3 or TRBV12-4 and TRBJ1-5; D uncertain. The germline V and J ends were trimmed by 6 bases and 6 bases, with 15 bases remaining between them. The CDR3 runs 14 residues. DNA for the CDR3: TGTGCCAGCAGCTTTCAATTGGCTGGTCAGCCCCAGCATTTT. Amino acid sequence: CASSFQLAGQPQHF.

This clonotype turned up a few times. This CDR3 reads CASTSTTVTPQHF. The DNA for the CDR3 is TGTGCCAGTACCTCTACGACAGTAACTCCCCAGCATTTT. The genes are TRBV19 and TRBJ1-5; D possibly corresponds to TRBD1 (5 bases). CDR1 is LNHDA and CDR2 is SQIVND in the germline V gene (reference sequence). V lost 7 bases and J lost 10, with 17 bases in between. This CDR3 region has 13 residues. Full variable domain (remainder filled in from reference TRBV19 and TRBJ1-5): DGGITQSPKYLFRKEGQNVTLSCEQNLNHDAMYWYRQDPGQGLRLIYYSQIVNDFQKGDIAEGYSVSREKKESFPLTVTSAQKNPTAFYLCASTSTTVTPQHFGDGTRLSIL.

This clonotype has a handful of counts. The chain employs TRBV6-1 and TRBJ1-6; unclear D gene. Germline loops: CDR1 MNHNS, CDR2 SASEGT. Trimming shortened V by 5 bases and J by 5 bases, and 13 bases separated the two germline ends. The CDR3 sequence is 15 residues long. Here the CDR3 DNA reads TGTGCCAGCAGTAAAGAGGGCGGTCATAATTCACCCCTCCACTTT. Translation gives CASSKEGGHNSPLHF.

This clonotype was picked up a small number of times. The chain uses TRBV7-9 and TRBJ2-3; D may be TRBD1 or TRBD2 (6 bases each). Deletions cut 1 base from V and 2 bases from J, with 10 bases between. Germline values: CDR1 SEHNR, CDR2 FQNEAQ (reference sequence). The CDR3 consists of 15 residues. The CDR3 here is CASSLGGGLTDTQYF. The CDR3 bases are TGTGCCAGCAGCTTAGGTGGGGGGCTCACAGATACGCAGTATTTT. The full variable domain, in which reference TRBV7-9 and TRBJ2-3 provide the parts outside the CDR3, is DTGVSQNPRHKITKRGQNVTFRCDPISEHNRLYWYRQTLGQGPEFLTYFQNEAQLEKSRLLSDRFSAERPKGSFSTLEIQRTEQGDSAMYLCASSLGGGLTDTQYFGPGTRLTVL.

The chain employs TRBV5-6 and TRBJ1-2; D perhaps matches TRBD1 (5 bases). Trimming pared 4 bases from V and 4 bases from J, leaving 11 bases between. Per germline, CDR1 SGHDT and CDR2 YYEEEE. The CDR3 is made up of 13 amino acids. CDR3 protein: CASSHSGAYGYTF. CDR3 DNA sequence: TGTGCCAGCAGCCATTCCGGGGCCTATGGCTACACCTTC.

The gene calls are TRBV24-1 and TRBJ2-3, with 9 bases that match TRBD2. V trimming: 4 bases; J trimming: 4 bases; junction bases outside the gene matches: 2. Germline V gene data show CDR1 as KGHDR and CDR2 as SFDVKD. This CDR3 is 14 amino acids long. The CDR3: CATSEGGGADTQYF. As DNA, the CDR3 is TGTGCCACCAGTGAGGGCGGGGGGGCAGATACGCAGTATTTT.

The gene calls are TRBV6-5 and TRBJ1-2, with D possibly TRBD1 on 5 matching bases. The germline V gene encodes CDR1 MNHEY and CDR2 SVGAGI. V was cut by 4 bases and J by 4 bases, with 16 bases left in between. This CDR3 region has 15 residues. The CDR3 region has the DNA TGTGCCAGCAGTTTGGCCCCACAGGACGGCTATGGCTACACCTTC. Translated, it gives CASSLAPQDGYGYTF.

The V and J genes are TRBV19 and TRBJ1-1; D not resolved. CDR1 LNHDA and CDR2 SQIVND come from the germline V gene (reference sequence). Trimming stripped 8 bases from V and 0 bases from J, with 10 bases between. CDR3 size: 13 residues. The CDR3 nucleotides are TGTGCCAGTTACCTAAACCTGAACACTGAAGCTTTCTTT. Its protein is CASYLNLNTEAFF.

The chain couples TRBV6-7 to TRBJ1-2, with 7 bases lining up with TRBD1. TRBV6-7 is designated an ORF whose function remains uncertain. With 2 bases clipped from V and 2 bases from J, the junction kept 5 bases outside the gene matches. CDR3 size: 15 residues. The CDR3 DNA reads as TGTGCCAGCAGTTACCGGGGACAGTCAAACTATGGCTACACCTTC. Its protein product is CASSYRGQSNYGYTF.

This clonotype has just one count. The genes are TRBV18 and TRBJ2-1; no reliable D call. Germline lookup yields CDR1 KGHSH and CDR2 LQKENI. Trimming stripped 2 bases from V and 1 base from J, with 9 bases between. The CDR3 loop spans 15 amino acids. CDR3 loop: CASSPLYGSYNEQFF. The CDR3 DNA sequence: TGTGCCAGCTCACCATTGTATGGGTCCTACAATGAGCAGTTCTTC.

This clonotype was picked up one time. CDR3 sequence reads: CASSVEAGGEQFF. The CDR3 DNA follows: TGTGCCAGCAGTGTCGAGGCGGGCGGAGAGCAGTTCTTC. The chain carries TRBV6-1 and TRBJ2-1; D possibly corresponds to TRBD2 (5 bases). Germline CDR1 and CDR2: MNHNS and SASEGT. The CDR3 extends over 13 amino acids. V lost 4 bases and J lost 10, with 14 bases in between.

The rearrangement uses TRBV7-2 and TRBJ2-5; D remains unclear. V lost 5 bases to trimming and J lost 5 bases, with 12 bases between them. The CDR3 runs to 13 residues. Germline values: CDR1 SGHTA, CDR2 FQGNSA. The CDR3 DNA reads TGTGCCAGCAGCCCCCCCGGGCGGGAGACCCAGTACTTC. Translating gives CASSPPGRETQYF.

V gene TRBV20-1 combines with J gene TRBJ2-7, with D possibly matching TRBD2 (6 bases). The V end lost 5 bases, the J end lost 5 bases, and 19 bases lay between the germline ends. Germline-derived CDR1 and CDR2 are DFQATT and SNEGSKA (reference sequence). This CDR3 contains 14 residues. CDR3 residues: CSAPSPRGDHEQYF. As DNA, the CDR3 is TGCAGTGCTCCCTCCCCGCGGGGTGACCACGAGCAGTACTTC.

This clonotype came up a few times. V usage is TRBV20-1 and J usage is TRBJ1-2, with D unclear. Trimming cost V 3 bases and J 6 bases, with 11 bases left between them. Germline V gives CDR1 DFQATT, CDR2 SNEGSKA (reference sequence). The CDR3 contains 12 residues. CDR3 region: CSARDQMNGYTF. CDR3 in DNA: TGCAGTGCTAGGGATCAAATGAATGGCTACACCTTC.